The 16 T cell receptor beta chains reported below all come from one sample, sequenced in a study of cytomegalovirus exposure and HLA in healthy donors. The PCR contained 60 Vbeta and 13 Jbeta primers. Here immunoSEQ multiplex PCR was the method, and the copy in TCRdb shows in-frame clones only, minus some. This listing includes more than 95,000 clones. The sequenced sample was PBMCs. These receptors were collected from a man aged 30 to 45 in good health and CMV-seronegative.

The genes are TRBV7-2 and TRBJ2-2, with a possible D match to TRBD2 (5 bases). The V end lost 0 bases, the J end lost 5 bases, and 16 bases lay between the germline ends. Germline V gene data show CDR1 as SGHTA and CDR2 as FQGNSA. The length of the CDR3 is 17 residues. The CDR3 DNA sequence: TGTGCCAGCAGCTTAGCGGAGGTGCGAGAGATGACCGGGGAGCTGTTTTTT. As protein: CASSLAEVREMTGELFF.

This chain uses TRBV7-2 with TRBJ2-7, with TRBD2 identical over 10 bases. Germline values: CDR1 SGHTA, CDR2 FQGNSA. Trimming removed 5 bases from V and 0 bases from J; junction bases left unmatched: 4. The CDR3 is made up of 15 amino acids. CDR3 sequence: CASSTLAGSSYEQYF. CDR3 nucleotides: TGTGCCAGCAGCACACTAGCGGGGAGCTCCTACGAGCAGTACTTC.

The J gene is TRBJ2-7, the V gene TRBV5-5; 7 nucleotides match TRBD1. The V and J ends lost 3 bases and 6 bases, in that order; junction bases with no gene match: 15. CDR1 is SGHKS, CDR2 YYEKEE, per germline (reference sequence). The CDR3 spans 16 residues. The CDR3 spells CASSSRVGTVKGEQYF. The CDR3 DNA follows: TGTGCCAGCAGCTCACGGGTCGGGACAGTAAAGGGCGAGCAGTACTTC.

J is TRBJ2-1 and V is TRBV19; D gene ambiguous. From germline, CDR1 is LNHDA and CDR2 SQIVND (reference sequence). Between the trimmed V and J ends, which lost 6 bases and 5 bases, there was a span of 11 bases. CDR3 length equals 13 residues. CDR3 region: CASSKLVHNEQFF. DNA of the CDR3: TGTGCCAGTAGCAAGCTCGTCCACAATGAGCAGTTCTTC.

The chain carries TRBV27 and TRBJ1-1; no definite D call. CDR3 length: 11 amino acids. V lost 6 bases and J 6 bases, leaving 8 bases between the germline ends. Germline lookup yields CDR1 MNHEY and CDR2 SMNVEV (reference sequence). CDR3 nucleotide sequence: TGTGCCAGCAGGAGGGCGCCTGAAGCTTTCTTT. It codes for CASRRAPEAFF.

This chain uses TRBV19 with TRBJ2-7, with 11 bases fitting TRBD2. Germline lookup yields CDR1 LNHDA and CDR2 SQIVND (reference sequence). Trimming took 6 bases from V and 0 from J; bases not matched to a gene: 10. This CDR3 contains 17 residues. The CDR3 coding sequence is TGTGCCAGTAGGTACACGGCACTAGCGGGAGACTCCTACGAGCAGTACTTC. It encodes CASRYTALAGDSYEQYF.

DNA for the CDR3: TGCGCCAGCAGCTTGGACGGCCGGGGTGGTTCACCCCTCCACTTT. It yields the protein CASSLDGRGGSPLHF. V and J are TRBV5-1 and TRBJ1-6; no firm D call. The CDR3 has 15 residues. Trimming removed 0 bases from V and 9 bases from J, with 13 bases in between. Germline loops: CDR1 SGHRS, CDR2 YFSETQ.

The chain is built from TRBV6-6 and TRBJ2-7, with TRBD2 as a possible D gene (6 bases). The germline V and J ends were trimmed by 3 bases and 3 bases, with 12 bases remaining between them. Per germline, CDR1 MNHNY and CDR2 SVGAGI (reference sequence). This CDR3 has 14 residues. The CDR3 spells CASSYDGGVYEQYF. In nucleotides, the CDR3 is TGTGCCAGCAGTTATGACGGGGGAGTCTACGAGCAGTACTTC.

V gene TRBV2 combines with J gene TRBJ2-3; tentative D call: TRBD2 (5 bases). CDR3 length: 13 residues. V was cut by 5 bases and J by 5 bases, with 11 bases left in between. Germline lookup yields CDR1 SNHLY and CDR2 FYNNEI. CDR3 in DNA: TGTGCCAGCAGTCCAGAACTAGAAGATACGCAGTATTTT. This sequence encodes CASSPELEDTQYF. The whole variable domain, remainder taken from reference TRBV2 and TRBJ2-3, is EPEVTQTPSHQVTQMGQEVILRCVPISNHLYFYWYRQILGQKVEFLVSFYNNEISEKSEIFDDQFSVERPDGSNFTLKIRSTKLEDSAMYFCASSPELEDTQYFGPGTRLTVL.

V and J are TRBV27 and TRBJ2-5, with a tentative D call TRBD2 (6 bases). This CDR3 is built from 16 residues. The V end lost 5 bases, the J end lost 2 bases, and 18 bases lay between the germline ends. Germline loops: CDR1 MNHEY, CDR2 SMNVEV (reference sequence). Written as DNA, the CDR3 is TGTGCCAGCAGTCCTTGGGTACCGGGGGTTCAAGAGACCCAGTACTTC. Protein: CASSPWVPGVQETQYF.

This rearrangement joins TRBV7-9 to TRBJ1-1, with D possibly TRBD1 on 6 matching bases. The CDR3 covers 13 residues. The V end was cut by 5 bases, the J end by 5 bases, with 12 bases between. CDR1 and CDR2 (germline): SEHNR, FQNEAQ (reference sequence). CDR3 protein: CASSPQGGTEAFF. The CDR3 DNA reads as TGTGCCAGCAGCCCACAGGGTGGGACTGAAGCTTTCTTT.

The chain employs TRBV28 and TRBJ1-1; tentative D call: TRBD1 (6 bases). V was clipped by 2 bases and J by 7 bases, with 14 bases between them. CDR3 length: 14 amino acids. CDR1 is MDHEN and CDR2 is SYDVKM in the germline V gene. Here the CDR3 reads CASSLPQGDGEAFF. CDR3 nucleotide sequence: TGTGCCAGCAGTTTACCACAGGGAGACGGTGAAGCTTTCTTT.

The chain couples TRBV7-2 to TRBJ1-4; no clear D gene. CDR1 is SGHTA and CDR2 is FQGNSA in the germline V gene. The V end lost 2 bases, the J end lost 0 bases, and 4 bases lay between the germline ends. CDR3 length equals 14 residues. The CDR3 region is CASSLKPTNEKLFF. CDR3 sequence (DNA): TGTGCCAGCAGCTTAAAGCCAACTAATGAAAAACTGTTTTTT.

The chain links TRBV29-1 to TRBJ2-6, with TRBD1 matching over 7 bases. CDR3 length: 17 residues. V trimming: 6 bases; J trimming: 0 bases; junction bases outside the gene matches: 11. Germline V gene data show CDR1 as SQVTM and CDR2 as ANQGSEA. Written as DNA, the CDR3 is TGCAGCGTCCTCTCATGGACAGGTTCCTCTGGGGCCAACGTCCTGACTTTC. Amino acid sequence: CSVLSWTGSSGANVLTF.

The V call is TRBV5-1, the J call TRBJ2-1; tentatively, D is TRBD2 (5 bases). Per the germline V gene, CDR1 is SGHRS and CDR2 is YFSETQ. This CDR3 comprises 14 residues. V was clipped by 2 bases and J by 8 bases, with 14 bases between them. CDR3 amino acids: CASSFGLEGDEQFF. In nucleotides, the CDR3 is TGCGCCAGCAGCTTCGGCCTCGAGGGAGATGAGCAGTTCTTC.

In DNA, the CDR3 is TGCGCCAGCAGCCTAGGGGTACTAGCTTCTGGGGCCAACGTCCTGACTTTC. Residues: CASSLGVLASGANVLTF. This sequence joins TRBV5-1 and TRBJ2-6, with a weak D call TRBD2 (6 bases). Trimming shortened V by 4 bases and J by 1 base, and 15 bases separated the two germline ends. There are 17 residues in the CDR3. CDR1 and CDR2 from the germline V gene are SGHRS and YFSETQ.